The entry below describes one T cell receptor beta chain. Its antigen remains unknown. From germline, CDR1 is MNHEY and CDR2 SMNVEV (reference sequence). Trimming removed 6 bases from V and 9 bases from J, with 9 bases in between. This CDR3 contains 11 residues. The data originate from a study of beta chain features in type 1 diabetes. Blood was drawn once from each donor into heparinised tubes. The draws averaged about 120 mL. Points from the study as a whole: When Type 1 diabetes patients were examined, their TCRB CDR3s proved moderately but significantly shorter in all four CD4+ subsets.

Sequenced material consisted of expressed TCRB transcripts (all of the isolated RNA was reverse transcribed). Produced via immunoSEQ multiplex PCR; TCRdb's table is partial and in-frame only. The sample includes under 350,000 clones, about 23% seen only once; the top ten take about 0.011%. V gene TRBV27 combines with J gene TRBJ2-1; D may be TRBD2 (5 bases). The clonotype originates from a woman aged 30 to 39 with type 1 diabetes. The sequenced sample was naive CD4+ T cells from blood. The DNA of the CDR3 is TGTGCCAGCAGCCACGGGGTTGAGCAGTTCTTC. Translated: CASSHGVEQFF.